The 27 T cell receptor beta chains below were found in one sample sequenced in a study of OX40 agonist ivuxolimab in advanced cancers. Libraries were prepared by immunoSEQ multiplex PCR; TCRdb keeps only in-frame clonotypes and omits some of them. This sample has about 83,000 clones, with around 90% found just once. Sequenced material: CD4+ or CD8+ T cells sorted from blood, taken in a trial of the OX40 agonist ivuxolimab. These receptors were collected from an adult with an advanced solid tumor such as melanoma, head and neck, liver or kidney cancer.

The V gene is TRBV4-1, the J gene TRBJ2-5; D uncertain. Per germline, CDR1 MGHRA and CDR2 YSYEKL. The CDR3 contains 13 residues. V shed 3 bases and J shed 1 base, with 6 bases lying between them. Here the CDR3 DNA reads TGCGCCAGCAGCCAGGGCCTCCAAGAGACCCAGTACTTC. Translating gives CASSQGLQETQYF.

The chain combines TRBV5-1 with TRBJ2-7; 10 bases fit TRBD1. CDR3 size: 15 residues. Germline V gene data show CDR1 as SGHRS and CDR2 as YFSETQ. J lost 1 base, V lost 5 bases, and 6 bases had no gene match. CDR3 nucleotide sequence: TGCGCCAGCAGGGAGACAGGGGGCGCGTCCTACGAGCAGTACTTC. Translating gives CASRETGGASYEQYF.

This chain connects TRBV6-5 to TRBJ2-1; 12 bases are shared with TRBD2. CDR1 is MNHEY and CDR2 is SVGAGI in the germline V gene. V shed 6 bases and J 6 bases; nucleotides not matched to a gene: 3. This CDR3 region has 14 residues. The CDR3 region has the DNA TGTGCCAGCAGACCTAGCGGGAGGGGCAATGAGCAGTTCTTC. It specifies CASRPSGRGNEQFF.

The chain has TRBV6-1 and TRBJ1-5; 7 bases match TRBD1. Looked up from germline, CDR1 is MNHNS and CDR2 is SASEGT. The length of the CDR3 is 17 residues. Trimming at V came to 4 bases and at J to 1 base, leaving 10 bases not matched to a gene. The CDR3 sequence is CASSGRGRGDSNQPQHF. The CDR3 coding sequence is TGTGCCAGCAGTGGCAGGGGGAGGGGGGACAGCAATCAGCCCCAGCATTTT.

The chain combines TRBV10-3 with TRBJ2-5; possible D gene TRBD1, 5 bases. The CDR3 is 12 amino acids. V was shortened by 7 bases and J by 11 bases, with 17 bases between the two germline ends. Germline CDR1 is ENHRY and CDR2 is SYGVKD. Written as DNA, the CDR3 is TGTGCCATCATTCCGACAGTCCTGGCGCAGTACTTC. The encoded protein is CAIIPTVLAQYF.

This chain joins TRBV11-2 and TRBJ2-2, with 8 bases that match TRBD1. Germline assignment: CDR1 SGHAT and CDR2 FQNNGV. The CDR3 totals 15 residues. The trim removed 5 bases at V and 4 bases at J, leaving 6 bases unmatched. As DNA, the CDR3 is TGTGCCAGCAGCGTCAGGGGGCTTTCCACCGGGGAGCTGTTTTTT. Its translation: CASSVRGLSTGELFF.

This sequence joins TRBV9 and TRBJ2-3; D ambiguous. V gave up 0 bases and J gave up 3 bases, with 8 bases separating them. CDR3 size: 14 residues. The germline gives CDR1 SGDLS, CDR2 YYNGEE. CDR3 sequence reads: CASSVATETDTQYF. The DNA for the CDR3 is TGTGCCAGCAGCGTAGCTACAGAAACAGATACGCAGTATTTT. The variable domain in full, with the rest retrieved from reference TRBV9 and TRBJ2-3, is DSGVTQTPKHLITATGQRVTLRCSPRSGDLSVYWYQQSLDQGLQFLIQYYNGEERAKGNILERFSAQQFPDLHSELNLSSLELGDSALYFCASSVATETDTQYFGPGTRLTVL.

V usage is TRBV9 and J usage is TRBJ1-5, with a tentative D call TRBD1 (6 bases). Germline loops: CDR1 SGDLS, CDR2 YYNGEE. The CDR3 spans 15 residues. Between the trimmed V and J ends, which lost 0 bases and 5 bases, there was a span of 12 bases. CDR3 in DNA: TGTGCCAGCAGCGTAGAGGGGGGGGAGCATCAGCCCCAGCATTTT. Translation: CASSVEGGEHQPQHF.

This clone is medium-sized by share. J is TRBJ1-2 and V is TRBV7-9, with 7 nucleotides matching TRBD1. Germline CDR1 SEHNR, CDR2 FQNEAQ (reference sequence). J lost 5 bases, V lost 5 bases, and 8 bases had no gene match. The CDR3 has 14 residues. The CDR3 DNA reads TGTGCCAGCAGCCGCGACAGGGTCGGGTATGGCTACACCTTC. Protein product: CASSRDRVGYGYTF.

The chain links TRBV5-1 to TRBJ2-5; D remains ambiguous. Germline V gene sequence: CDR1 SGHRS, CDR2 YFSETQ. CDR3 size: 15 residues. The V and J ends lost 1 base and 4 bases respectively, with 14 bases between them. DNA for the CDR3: TGCGCCAGCAGCTTGCTCGTGGCTAGAACAGAGACCCAGTACTTC. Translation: CASSLLVARTETQYF. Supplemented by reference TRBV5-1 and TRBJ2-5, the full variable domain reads KAGVTQTPRYLIKTRGQQVTLSCSPISGHRSVSWYQQTPGQGLQFLFEYFSETQRNKGNFPGRFSGRQFSNSRSEMNVSTLELGDSALYLCASSLLVARTETQYFGPGTRLLVL.

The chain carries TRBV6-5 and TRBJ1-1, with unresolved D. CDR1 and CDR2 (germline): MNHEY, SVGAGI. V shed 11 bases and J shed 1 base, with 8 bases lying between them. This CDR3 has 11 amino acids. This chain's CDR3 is CASTGNTEAFF. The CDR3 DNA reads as TGTGCCTCGACGGGGAACACTGAAGCTTTCTTT.

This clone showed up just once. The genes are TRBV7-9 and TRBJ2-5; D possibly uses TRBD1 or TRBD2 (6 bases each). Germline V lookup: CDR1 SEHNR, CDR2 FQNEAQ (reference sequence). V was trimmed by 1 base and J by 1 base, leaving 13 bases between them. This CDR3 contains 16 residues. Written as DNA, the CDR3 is TGTGCCAGCAGCTTAGGTCGGGGGCAGACCCAAGAGACCCAGTACTTC. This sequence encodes CASSLGRGQTQETQYF. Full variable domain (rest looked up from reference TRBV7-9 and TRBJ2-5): DTGVSQNPRHKITKRGQNVTFRCDPISEHNRLYWYRQTLGQGPEFLTYFQNEAQLEKSRLLSDRFSAERPKGSFSTLEIQRTEQGDSAMYLCASSLGRGQTQETQYFGPGTRLLVL.

The CDR3 nucleotides are TGTGCCAGCAGCCCGGGCCAACCGGGAGGCTACACCTTC. This gives the protein CASSPGQPGGYTF. V gene TRBV28 combines with J gene TRBJ1-2; D unclear. V was pared by 6 bases and J by 8 bases, with 16 bases between. Germline loops: CDR1 MDHEN, CDR2 SYDVKM. The CDR3 loop spans 13 amino acids.

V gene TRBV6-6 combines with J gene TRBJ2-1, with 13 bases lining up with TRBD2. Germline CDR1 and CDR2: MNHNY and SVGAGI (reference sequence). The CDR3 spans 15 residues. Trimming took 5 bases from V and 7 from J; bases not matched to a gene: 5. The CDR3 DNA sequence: TGTGCCAGCAGTAGGACTAGCGGGAGAGGTAATGAGCAGTTCTTC. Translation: CASSRTSGRGNEQFF.

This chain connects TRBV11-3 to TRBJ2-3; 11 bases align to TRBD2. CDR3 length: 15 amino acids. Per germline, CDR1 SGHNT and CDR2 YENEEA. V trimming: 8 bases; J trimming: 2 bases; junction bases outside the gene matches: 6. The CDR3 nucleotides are TGTGCCAGCGGGGGACTAGCGGTAACCACAGATACGCAGTATTTT. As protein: CASGGLAVTTDTQYF.

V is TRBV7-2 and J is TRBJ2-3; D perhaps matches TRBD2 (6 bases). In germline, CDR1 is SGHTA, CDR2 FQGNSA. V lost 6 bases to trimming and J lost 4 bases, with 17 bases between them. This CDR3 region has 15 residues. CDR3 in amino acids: CASSPGGRGSDTQYF. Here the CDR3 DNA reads TGTGCCAGCAGTCCCGGTGGGCGGGGCTCAGATACGCAGTATTTT. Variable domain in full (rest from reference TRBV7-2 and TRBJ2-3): GAGVSQSPSNKVTEKGKDVELRCDPISGHTALYWYRQSLGQGLEFLIYFQGNSAPDKSGLPSDRFSAERTGGSVSTLTIQRTQQEDSAVYLCASSPGGRGSDTQYFGPGTRLTVL.

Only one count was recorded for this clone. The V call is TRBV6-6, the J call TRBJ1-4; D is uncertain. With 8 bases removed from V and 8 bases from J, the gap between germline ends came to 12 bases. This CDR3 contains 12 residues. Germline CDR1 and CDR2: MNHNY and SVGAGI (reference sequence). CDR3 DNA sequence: TGTGCCAGCGGGAGGTCGGGGGAAAAACTGTTTTTT. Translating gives CASGRSGEKLFF.

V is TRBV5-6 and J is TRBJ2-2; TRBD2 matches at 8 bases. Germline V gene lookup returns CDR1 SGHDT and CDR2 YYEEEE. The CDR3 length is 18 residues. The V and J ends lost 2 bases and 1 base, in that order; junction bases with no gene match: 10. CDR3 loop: CASSLDAGTRMNTGELFF. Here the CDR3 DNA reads TGTGCCAGCAGCTTAGATGCCGGGACTAGGATGAACACCGGGGAGCTGTTTTTT.

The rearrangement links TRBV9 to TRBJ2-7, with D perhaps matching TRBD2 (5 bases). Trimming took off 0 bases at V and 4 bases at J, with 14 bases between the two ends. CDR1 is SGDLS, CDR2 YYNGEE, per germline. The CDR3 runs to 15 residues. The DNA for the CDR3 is TGTGCCAGCAGCGTAGGTATCTCGGGAAAGTACGAGCAGTACTTC. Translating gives CASSVGISGKYEQYF.

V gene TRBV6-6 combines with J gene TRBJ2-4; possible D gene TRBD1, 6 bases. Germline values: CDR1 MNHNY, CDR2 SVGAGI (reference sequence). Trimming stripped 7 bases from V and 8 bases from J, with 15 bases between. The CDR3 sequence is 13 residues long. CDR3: CASTGRGWDIQYF. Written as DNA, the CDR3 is TGTGCCAGCACGGGCAGGGGATGGGACATTCAGTACTTC.

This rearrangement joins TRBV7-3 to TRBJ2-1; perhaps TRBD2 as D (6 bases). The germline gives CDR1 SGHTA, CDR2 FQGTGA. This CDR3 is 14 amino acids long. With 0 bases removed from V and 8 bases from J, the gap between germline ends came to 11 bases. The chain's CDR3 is CASSLTAGGDEQFF. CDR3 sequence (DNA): TGTGCCAGCAGCTTAACTGCAGGAGGGGATGAGCAGTTCTTC.

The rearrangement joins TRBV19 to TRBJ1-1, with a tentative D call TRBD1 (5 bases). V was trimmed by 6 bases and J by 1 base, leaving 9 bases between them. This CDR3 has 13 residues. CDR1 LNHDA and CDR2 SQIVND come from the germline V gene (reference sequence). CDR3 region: CASRSGPNTEAFF. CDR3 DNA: TGTGCCAGTAGATCGGGGCCGAACACTGAAGCTTTCTTT.

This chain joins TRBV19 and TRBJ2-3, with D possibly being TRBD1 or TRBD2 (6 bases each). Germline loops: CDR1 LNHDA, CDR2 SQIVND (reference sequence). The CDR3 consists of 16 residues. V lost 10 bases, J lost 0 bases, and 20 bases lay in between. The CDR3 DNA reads TGTGCCACTCCCGTTTGGGGGGCCGCTAGCACAGATACGCAGTATTTT. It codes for CATPVWGAASTDTQYF.

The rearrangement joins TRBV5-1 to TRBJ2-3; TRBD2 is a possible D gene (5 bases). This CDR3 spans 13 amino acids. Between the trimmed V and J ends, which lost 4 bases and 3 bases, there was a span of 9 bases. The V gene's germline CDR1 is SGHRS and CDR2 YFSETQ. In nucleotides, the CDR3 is TGCGCCAGCAGCCCACTAGAGACAGATACGCAGTATTTT. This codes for CASSPLETDTQYF. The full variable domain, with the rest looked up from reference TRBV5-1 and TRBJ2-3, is KAGVTQTPRYLIKTRGQQVTLSCSPISGHRSVSWYQQTPGQGLQFLFEYFSETQRNKGNFPGRFSGRQFSNSRSEMNVSTLELGDSALYLCASSPLETDTQYFGPGTRLTVL.

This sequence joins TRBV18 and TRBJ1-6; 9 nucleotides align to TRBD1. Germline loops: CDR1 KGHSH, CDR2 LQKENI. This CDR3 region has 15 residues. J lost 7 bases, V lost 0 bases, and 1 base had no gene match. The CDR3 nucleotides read TGTGCCAGCTCACCACCGGACAGGGGAAATTCACCCCTCCACTTT. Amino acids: CASSPPDRGNSPLHF.

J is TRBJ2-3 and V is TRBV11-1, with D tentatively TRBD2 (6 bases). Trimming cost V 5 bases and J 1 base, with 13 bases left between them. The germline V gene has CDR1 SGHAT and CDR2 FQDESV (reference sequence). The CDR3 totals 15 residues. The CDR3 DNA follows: TGTGCCAGCAGCCACCCCTGGGGGGGCACAGATACGCAGTATTTT. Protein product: CASSHPWGGTDTQYF.

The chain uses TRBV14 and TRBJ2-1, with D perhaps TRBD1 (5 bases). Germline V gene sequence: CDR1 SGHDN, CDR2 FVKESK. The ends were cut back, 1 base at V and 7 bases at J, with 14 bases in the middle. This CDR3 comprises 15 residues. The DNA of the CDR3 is TGTGCCAGCAGCCAAGGAACGCCAGGGATGAATGAGCAGTTCTTC. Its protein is CASSQGTPGMNEQFF.